This T cell receptor (beta chain) emerged from a study of blood T cell repertoires in COVID-19 (TCRdb year 2020). Regarding the complete study: Collaborator samples came from the United States, Italy and Spain and covered acute and convalescent phases of COVID-19. The prospective study material was composed of cDNA or gDNA derived from T cells, B-cell-depleted T cells, or PBMCs. Deeply sampled blood TCRbeta repertoires from subjects exposed to, actively infected with, or recovered from COVID-19 were included in the dataset. The repertoires were released in a freely available public database meant as a resource for research on the immune response to SARS-CoV-2. The samples were drawn from the first 160 participants of the ongoing ImmuneRACE study and from 1,254 subjects provided by 6 global collaborators. Nearly every sample came with metadata listing a de-identified subject ID, COVID-19 status, age in years and sex. HLA class I and class II types, where available, came from metadata supplied by the sample provider rather than from assay-based typing.

The CDR3 spans 17 residues, from the cysteine through the phenylalanine. The entry retains the CDR3 DNA only, 51 bases that are in frame from base 1. At the junction V is shortened by 1 base and J by 6 bases; bases outside the gene matches: 10. The germline V gene (reference sequence) gives CDR1 as SGHNT and CDR2 as YYREEE. The full study reports these points: The amount of clinical and demographic metadata varied by source and participant and was provided uncurated.

TCRbeta CDR3 regions were amplified from genomic DNA by means of the immunoSEQ Assay, a bias-controlled multiplex PCR. In the source study's methods: Nucleated cell counts per sample were estimated from amplification of reference gene primers within the assay. To quantify the absolute abundance of each unique TCRbeta CDR3 rearrangement, sequence reads were collapsed and filtered. For each sample, productive Simpson clonality was calculated by taking the square root of Simpson's diversity index across productive rearrangements. The source is immuneACCESS, and TCRdb retained only in-frame sequences with V and J called. Part of the clones is not carried over; for the studies checked, unresolved V genes explain less than half of this, and the remainder is unexplained. V and J calls and clone size follow that table, whereas D and trimming were derived from the DNA. Here the sample has about 420,000 clones; 70% to 90% occur a single time. Of the sample, about 0.91% falls within the top ten clones.

One collaborating source in Seattle enrolled patients while the patients were actively infected and followed the patients over time throughout the course of disease. Whole blood was collected in K2EDTA tubes by collaborating institutions according to the institutions' own protocols. Collaborator samples were shipped for TCRbeta analysis as frozen whole blood, isolated PBMCs, or DNA extracted from either sample type. This clone was picked up one time. Its antigen is still unknown. No per-base quality is available; no much larger clone lies one base away. The receptor's source is a man younger than 35 with COVID-19, enrolled during active disease. The material sequenced was peripheral blood. The V gene is TRBV5-4 and the J gene is TRBJ2-1; TRBD2 agrees with 10 junctional bases. For the CDR3, the sequence is CASSLLALAGSTNEQFF. The DNA reads as follows: TGTGCCAGCAGCTTGTTGGCACTAGCGGGGAGCACCAATGAGCAGTTCTTC.